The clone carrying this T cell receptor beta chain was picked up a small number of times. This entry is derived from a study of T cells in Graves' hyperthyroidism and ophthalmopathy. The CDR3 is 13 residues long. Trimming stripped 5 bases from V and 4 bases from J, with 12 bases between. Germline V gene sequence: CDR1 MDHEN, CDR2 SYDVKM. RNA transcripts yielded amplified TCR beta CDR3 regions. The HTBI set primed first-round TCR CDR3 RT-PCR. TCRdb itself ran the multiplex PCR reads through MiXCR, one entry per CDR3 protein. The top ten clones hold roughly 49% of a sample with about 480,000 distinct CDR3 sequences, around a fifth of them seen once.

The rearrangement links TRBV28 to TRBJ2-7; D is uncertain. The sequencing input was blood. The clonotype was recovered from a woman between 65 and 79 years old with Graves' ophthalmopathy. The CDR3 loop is CASSPLTLYEQYF. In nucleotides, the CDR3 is TGTGCCAGCAGTCCCTTAACACTTTACGAGCAGTACTTC.